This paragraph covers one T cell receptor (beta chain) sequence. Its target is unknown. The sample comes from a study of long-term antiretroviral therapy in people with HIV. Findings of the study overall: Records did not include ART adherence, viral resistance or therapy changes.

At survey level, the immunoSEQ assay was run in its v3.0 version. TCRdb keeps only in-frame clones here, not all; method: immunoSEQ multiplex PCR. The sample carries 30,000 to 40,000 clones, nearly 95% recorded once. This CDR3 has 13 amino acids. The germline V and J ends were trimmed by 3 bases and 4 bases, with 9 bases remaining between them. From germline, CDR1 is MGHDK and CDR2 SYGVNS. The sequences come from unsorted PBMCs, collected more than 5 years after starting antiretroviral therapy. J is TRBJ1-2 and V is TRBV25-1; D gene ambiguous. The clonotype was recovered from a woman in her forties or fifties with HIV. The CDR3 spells CASSDWQTYGYTF. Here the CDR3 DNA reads TGTGCCAGCAGTGACTGGCAGACCTATGGCTACACCTTC.